This TCR beta chain was sequenced during a study of shared clonotypes between healthy human individuals. Notes on the study in general: Sharing across four donors was highest in naive CD4 (around 5%) and lowest in memory CD8 (approximately 0.4%). Generation probabilities of non-shared clonotypes were lower (relative to those shared by all four donors).

The V gene end was trimmed by 4 bases and the J gene end by 5 bases; junction bases not matched to a gene: 0. Germline CDR1 and CDR2: MNHEY and SVGAGI. This CDR3 has 13 residues. To note about this clone: Its antigen is as yet unknown. Other DNA sequences in the sample encode the same CDR3.

Terminally differentiated effector memory CD45RA+ cells were excluded by CCR7 positive selection of CD45RO-negative cells. Roughly 27,000 T cell genomes, or approximately 190 ng DNA, went into the sorted-subset replicate PCRs. In the authors' methods: ImmunoSEQ only sent back junction sequences with no quality scores, so filtering was done differently. Data came from immunoSEQ multiplex PCR; TCRdb stores just in-frame clones and leaves some out. Clonal size and the V and J genes are those of that table, whereas D and trimming came from the DNA. The data show about 1,800,000 clones, just under 95% seen once.

Sequenced material: naive CD8+ T cells sorted from blood. V gene TRBV6-5 combines with J gene TRBJ1-5; 9 nucleotides line up with TRBD1. This receptor was taken from a man younger than 30 in good health. In nucleotides, the CDR3 is TGTGCCAGCAGTTGGACAGGGGATCAGCCCCAGCATTTT. This translates into CASSWTGDQPQHF.